These 27 T cell receptor beta chains originate from one sample sequenced in a study of identical twins. TCRdb used MiXCR to reprocess the 5' RACE reads, holding one entry per CDR3 protein. Here the sample spans hundreds of thousands of distinct CDR3 sequences, around 7.5% being singletons. A further study also used this sample, focusing on yellow fever vaccine responses in identical twins.

The sequenced sample consisted of PBMCs. Source of these receptors: a young woman in good health.

This clonotype turned up a few times. The V call is TRBV11-2, the J call TRBJ1-6, with unresolved D. Germline lookup yields CDR1 SGHAT and CDR2 FQNNGV. The CDR3 totals 18 residues. The V and J ends lost 5 bases and 0 bases respectively, with 17 bases between them. CDR3 sequence (DNA): TGTGCCAGCAGCCCACGAACGAGACCCCGCTCCTATAATTCACCCCTCCACTTT. It codes for CASSPRTRPRSYNSPLHF.

J is TRBJ1-4 and V is TRBV2; tentative D call: TRBD1 (5 bases). This CDR3 has 13 amino acids. V was shortened by 4 bases and J by 5 bases, with 8 bases between the two germline ends. CDR1 and CDR2 (germline): SNHLY, FYNNEI. The CDR3 loop reads CASSVTANEKLFF. CDR3 in DNA: TGTGCCAGCAGTGTGACAGCAAATGAAAAACTGTTTTTT.

This clonotype has a handful of counts. V gene TRBV12-3 or TRBV12-4 combines with J gene TRBJ2-1; 12 bases fit TRBD2. Unmatched junction bases numbered 5, after V lost 2 bases and J lost 3 bases. CDR3 length equals 17 residues. CDR3 nucleotides: TGTGCCAGCAGTTTAAGGACTAGCGGGAAGGTCTACAATGAGCAGTTCTTC. It translates to CASSLRTSGKVYNEQFF.

This clonotype was detected only a few times. The rearrangement uses TRBV6-2 or TRBV6-3 and TRBJ2-2; D is uncertain. Germline-derived CDR1 and CDR2 are MNHEY and SVGEGT. V gave up 0 bases and J gave up 7 bases, with 12 bases separating them. The CDR3 has 15 amino acids. CDR3 in amino acids: CASSYSQPRGGELFF. The CDR3 coding sequence is TGTGCCAGCAGTTACTCTCAGCCCCGCGGCGGGGAGCTGTTTTTT.

V usage is TRBV12-3 or TRBV12-4 and J usage is TRBJ1-5; a possible D gene is TRBD1 (5 bases). Deletions cut 6 bases from V and 6 bases from J, with 12 bases between. The CDR3 is 13 residues long. CDR3 bases: TGTGCCAGCAGAGCGGGGGGAAGTCAGCCCCAGCATTTT. It translates to CASRAGGSQPQHF.

The table lists this clonotype with many counts. The chain uses TRBV12-3 or TRBV12-4 and TRBJ1-1, with D perhaps matching TRBD1 (6 bases). V lost 6 bases, J lost 4 bases, and 12 bases lay in between. The CDR3 runs to 13 residues. The CDR3 DNA sequence: TGTGCCAGCAGACAAACAGGGAGCACTGAAGCTTTCTTT. This sequence encodes CASRQTGSTEAFF.

The gene calls are TRBV7-7 and TRBJ1-6, with 7 nucleotides matching TRBD1. The CDR3 is 17 amino acids. V was pared by 1 base and J by 5 bases, with 8 bases of the junction left unmatched. Germline V lookup: CDR1 SSHAT, CDR2 FNYEAQ (reference sequence). Here the CDR3 DNA reads TGTGCCAGCAGCTTAGACCCTAAAGGGGGCGATAATTCACCCCTCCACTTT. This gives the protein CASSLDPKGGDNSPLHF.

This clonotype was seen at least ten times. This chain uses TRBV10-3 with TRBJ1-1, with TRBD1 as a possible D gene (5 bases). CDR1 is ENHRY, CDR2 SYGVKD, per germline. Trimming pared 6 bases from V and 1 base from J, leaving 9 bases between. The CDR3 runs to 13 residues. The CDR3 nucleotides are TGTGCCATCAGAAGGACACCGAACACTGAAGCTTTCTTT. It specifies CAIRRTPNTEAFF.

The sample holds a few counts of this clonotype. The chain has TRBV2 and TRBJ1-2; 7 bases line up with TRBD1. This CDR3 is built from 17 residues. The germline gives CDR1 SNHLY, CDR2 FYNNEI. Trimming cost V 3 bases and J 3 bases; bases outside gene matches: 13. This chain's CDR3 is CASSESTDRVLYYGYTF. CDR3 nucleotides: TGTGCCAGCAGTGAGAGCACCGACAGGGTTTTATACTATGGCTACACCTTC. Full variable domain (remainder filled in from reference TRBV2 and TRBJ1-2): EPEVTQTPSHQVTQMGQEVILRCVPISNHLYFYWYRQILGQKVEFLVSFYNNEISEKSEIFDDQFSVERPDGSNFTLKIRSTKLEDSAMYFCASSESTDRVLYYGYTFGSGTRLTVV.

This clonotype came up a few times. The rearrangement links TRBV5-1 to TRBJ1-1; TRBD1 agrees at 7 bases. The CDR3 sequence is 13 residues long. Germline lookup yields CDR1 SGHRS and CDR2 YFSETQ. Trimming took 4 bases from V and 5 from J; bases not matched to a gene: 5. The CDR3 bases are TGCGCCAGCAGCCAGACAGGGCGGACTGAAGCTTTCTTT. It codes for CASSQTGRTEAFF.

The rearrangement joins TRBV3-1 to TRBJ2-1; D is possibly TRBD1 or TRBD2 (5 bases each). V lost 7 bases to trimming and J lost 9 bases, with 13 bases between them. This CDR3 spans 12 amino acids. Germline CDR1 LGHDT, CDR2 YNNKEL (reference sequence). The CDR3 coding sequence is TGTGCCAGCATGAGGGGTTTGGGTGAGCAGTTCTTC. Its protein product is CASMRGLGEQFF.

Turning to this clonotype: A junction boundary mismatches the germline segment, possibly from a read error. The rearrangement links TRBV3-1 to TRBJ2-3, with D perhaps TRBD1 (5 bases). Per the germline V gene, CDR1 is LGHDT and CDR2 is YNNKEL (reference sequence). This CDR3 comprises 14 residues. The CDR3 here is CASSQPQGRDTQYF. CDR3 DNA: TGTGCCAGCAGCCAACCGCAGGGCAGAGATACACAGTATTTT.

This clonotype has a handful of counts. The CDR3 loop is CASSLGVRELFF. In DNA, the CDR3 is TGTGCCAGCAGCTTAGGGGTTCGGGAGCTGTTTTTT. This chain connects TRBV7-9 to TRBJ2-2; D gene ambiguous. V was trimmed by 1 base and J by 9 bases, leaving 6 bases between them. The length of the CDR3 is 12 residues. Per germline, CDR1 SEHNR and CDR2 FQNEAQ (reference sequence).

This clonotype was picked up one time. The genes are TRBV6-5 and TRBJ2-2; D is possibly TRBD2 (10 bases). The V gene's germline CDR1 is MNHEY and CDR2 SVGAGI. This CDR3 region has 19 residues. With 4 bases removed from V and 5 bases from J, the gap between germline ends came to 26 bases. CDR3 bases: TGTGCCAGCAGTTGGGACAGGGAGTCTTGGACTAGCGGAACCGGGGAGCTGTTTTTT. This gives the protein CASSWDRESWTSGTGELFF.

This clonotype occurred a few times. The V gene is TRBV5-5, the J gene TRBJ2-5; D may correspond to TRBD1 or TRBD2 (7 bases each). Germline CDR1 SGHKS, CDR2 YYEKEE (reference sequence). Trimming cost V 4 bases and J 6 bases, with 16 bases left between them. This CDR3 comprises 14 residues. This chain's CDR3 is CASSPGGDLKTQYF. CDR3 nucleotide sequence: TGTGCCAGCAGCCCAGGGGGGGACTTGAAGACCCAGTACTTC.

This clonotype was recorded at least ten times. The chain recombines TRBV5-7 with TRBJ1-5, with TRBD1 identical over 10 bases. TRBV5-7 is an ORF, and what it does is uncertain. V gave up 3 bases and J gave up 1 base; unmatched junction bases: 1. This CDR3 contains 15 residues. The CDR3 nucleotides read TGTGCCAGCAGCTGGGGACAGGGGAGCAATCAGCCCCAGCATTTT. It translates to CASSWGQGSNQPQHF.

This clonotype appeared many times. This sequence joins TRBV20-1 and TRBJ2-2, with 9 bases that match TRBD1. Germline values: CDR1 DFQATT, CDR2 SNEGSKA (reference sequence). The length of the CDR3 is 15 residues. The V and J ends lost 3 bases and 5 bases, in that order; junction bases with no gene match: 7. DNA of the CDR3: TGCAGTGCTAGTTCGGGACAGGGAGGAACCGGGGAGCTGTTTTTT. Protein product: CSASSGQGGTGELFF.

J is TRBJ2-2 and V is TRBV28; D remains unclear. V lost 2 bases and J 3 bases, leaving 10 bases between the germline ends. This CDR3 region has 15 residues. Germline-derived CDR1 and CDR2 are MDHEN and SYDVKM. The CDR3 loop is CASSLAMVDTGELFF. CDR3 coding DNA: TGTGCCAGCAGTTTAGCCATGGTAGACACCGGGGAGCTGTTTTTT.

V usage is TRBV5-1 and J usage is TRBJ2-7, with a weak D call TRBD1 (6 bases). V dropped 0 bases and J dropped 4 bases, with 14 bases sitting between them. Germline V gives CDR1 SGHRS, CDR2 YFSETQ. The CDR3 extends over 15 amino acids. The DNA of the CDR3 is TGCGCCAGCAGCTTGGTTGGGGGCGCGAGATACGAGCAGTACTTC. Translating gives CASSLVGGARYEQYF. Full variable domain (remainder filled in from reference TRBV5-1 and TRBJ2-7): KAGVTQTPRYLIKTRGQQVTLSCSPISGHRSVSWYQQTPGQGLQFLFEYFSETQRNKGNFPGRFSGRQFSNSRSEMNVSTLELGDSALYLCASSLVGGARYEQYFGPGTRLTVT.

This clonotype was observed many times. The gene calls are TRBV11-2 and TRBJ1-5; no definite D call. The CDR3 contains 14 residues. Germline CDR1 and CDR2: SGHAT and FQNNGV. Trimming took 1 base from V and 5 from J, leaving 9 bases between them. CDR3 coding DNA: TGTGCCAGCAGCTTAGTTGGGGTTGATCAGCCCCAGCATTTT. It translates to CASSLVGVDQPQHF.

Comments on this clonotype: A much larger clone lies a single base off, so this may be a read error. Since no conserved phenylalanine or tryptophan closes the CDR3, a read error is the likely cause. The CDR3 reads CASSEAGGPGDTQYL. The CDR3 bases are TGTGCCAGCAGTGAAGCGGGAGGGCCAGGGGATACGCAGTATTTA. The chain joins TRBV25-1 to TRBJ2-3; the match to TRBD2 covers 9 bases. The CDR3 is 15 amino acids. CDR1 is MGHDK, CDR2 SYGVNS, per germline. Trimming cost V 2 bases and J 6 bases; bases outside gene matches: 6.

This clonotype was counted many times. DNA for the CDR3: TGTGCCACCAGTGATTCCCCCCGGACAGGACGATTGGTTCTGAACACTGAAGCTTTCTTT. It translates to CATSDSPRTGRLVLNTEAFF. The chain employs TRBV24-1 and TRBJ1-1; 7 positions match TRBD1. The J segment lost 0 bases and the V segment lost 2 bases, leaving 17 bases of the junction unmatched. The CDR3 extends over 20 amino acids. Germline V gene lookup returns CDR1 KGHDR and CDR2 SFDVKD.

This clonotype was seen many times. The genes are TRBV5-1 and TRBJ2-1; no clear D gene. CDR3 length equals 15 residues. Looked up from germline, CDR1 is SGHRS and CDR2 is YFSETQ. Trimming cost V 4 bases and J 0 bases, with 11 bases left between them. The DNA of the CDR3 is TGCGCCAGCAGCGGGGTCTTGAGCTCCTACAATGAGCAGTTCTTC. As protein: CASSGVLSSYNEQFF.

A few counts support this clonotype. The rearrangement joins TRBV7-8 to TRBJ2-1; D gene ambiguous. The CDR3 runs 18 residues. The germline gives CDR1 SGHVS, CDR2 FQNEAQ. The ends were cut back, 0 bases at V and 0 bases at J, with 15 bases in the middle. CDR3 sequence (DNA): TGTGCCAGCAGCTTAGCTCGCTTTCTGAAAGGCTCCTACAATGAGCAGTTCTTC. This translates into CASSLARFLKGSYNEQFF.

Worth noting for this clonotype: It may be a read error: a sequence one base away is much more abundant. The V and J genes are TRBV10-3 and TRBJ1-1; D remains ambiguous. Germline CDR1 is ENHRY and CDR2 is SYGVKD. CDR3 length: 14 residues. Trimming left V 5 bases short and J 1 base short, with 11 bases between. CDR3 DNA: TGTGCCATCAGTTTCCTAGACACGAACACTGAAGCTTTCTTT. This translates into CAISFLDTNTEAFF.

The chain links TRBV5-5 to TRBJ2-1; either TRBD1 or TRBD2 may fit D (5 bases each). The CDR3 totals 14 residues. The V gene's germline CDR1 is SGHKS and CDR2 YYEKEE (reference sequence). V dropped 7 bases and J dropped 7 bases, with 18 bases sitting between them. CDR3 DNA sequence: TGTGCCAGCGGCCCGGGGCTATATAGGAATGAGCAGTTCTTC. Protein sequence: CASGPGLYRNEQFF.

This clonotype was picked up a small number of times. The rearrangement uses TRBV15 and TRBJ2-1; D not resolved. The CDR3 extends over 12 amino acids. V was cut by 3 bases and J by 8 bases, with 8 bases left in between. Germline CDR1 and CDR2: LNHNV and YYDKDF (reference sequence). The CDR3 nucleotides read TGTGCCACCAGCAGGGAAATCGATGAGCAGTTCTTC. Its translation is CATSREIDEQFF.